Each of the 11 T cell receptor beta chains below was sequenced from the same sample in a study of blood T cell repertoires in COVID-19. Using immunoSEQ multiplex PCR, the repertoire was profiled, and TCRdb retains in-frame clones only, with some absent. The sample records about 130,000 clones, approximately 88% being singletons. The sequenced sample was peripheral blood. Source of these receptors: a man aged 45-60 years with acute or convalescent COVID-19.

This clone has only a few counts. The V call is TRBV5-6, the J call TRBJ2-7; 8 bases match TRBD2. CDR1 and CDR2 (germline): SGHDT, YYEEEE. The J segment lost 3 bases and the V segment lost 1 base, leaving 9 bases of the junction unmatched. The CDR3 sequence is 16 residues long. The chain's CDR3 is CASSLSRGGGGYEQYF. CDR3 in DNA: TGTGCCAGCAGCTTGTCCCGGGGGGGCGGCGGCTACGAGCAGTACTTC.

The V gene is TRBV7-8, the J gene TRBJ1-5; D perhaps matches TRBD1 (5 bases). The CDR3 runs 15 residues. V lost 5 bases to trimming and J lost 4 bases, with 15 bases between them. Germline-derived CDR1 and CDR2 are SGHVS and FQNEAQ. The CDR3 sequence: CASSPRWGVNQPQHF. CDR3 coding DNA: TGTGCCAGCAGCCCTAGGTGGGGGGTTAATCAGCCCCAGCATTTT.

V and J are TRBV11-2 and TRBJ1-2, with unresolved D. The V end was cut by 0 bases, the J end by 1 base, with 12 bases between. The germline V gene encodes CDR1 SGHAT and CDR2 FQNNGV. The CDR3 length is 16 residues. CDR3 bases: TGTGCCAGCAGCTTAGATAGTGGGCGTATTAACTATGGCTACACCTTC. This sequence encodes CASSLDSGRINYGYTF.

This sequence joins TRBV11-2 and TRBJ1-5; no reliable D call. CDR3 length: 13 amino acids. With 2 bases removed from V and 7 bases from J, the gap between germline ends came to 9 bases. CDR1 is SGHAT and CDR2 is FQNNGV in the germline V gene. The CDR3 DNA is TGTGCCAGCAGCTTAAGTCATGGCCAGCCCCAGCATTTT. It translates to CASSLSHGQPQHF.

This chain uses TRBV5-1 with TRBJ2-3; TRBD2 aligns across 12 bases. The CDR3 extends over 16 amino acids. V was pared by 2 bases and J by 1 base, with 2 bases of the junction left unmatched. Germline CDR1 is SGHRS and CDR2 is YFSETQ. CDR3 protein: CASSFRLAGGTDTQYF. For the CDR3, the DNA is TGCGCCAGCAGCTTTCGACTAGCGGGGGGCACAGATACGCAGTATTTT.

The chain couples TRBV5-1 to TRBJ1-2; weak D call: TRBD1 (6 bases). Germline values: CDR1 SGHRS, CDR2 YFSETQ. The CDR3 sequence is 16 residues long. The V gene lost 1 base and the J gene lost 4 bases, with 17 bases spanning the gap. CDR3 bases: TGCGCCAGCAGCTTGCGGGGTTATCAGGGGACCTATGGCTACACCTTC. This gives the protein CASSLRGYQGTYGYTF.

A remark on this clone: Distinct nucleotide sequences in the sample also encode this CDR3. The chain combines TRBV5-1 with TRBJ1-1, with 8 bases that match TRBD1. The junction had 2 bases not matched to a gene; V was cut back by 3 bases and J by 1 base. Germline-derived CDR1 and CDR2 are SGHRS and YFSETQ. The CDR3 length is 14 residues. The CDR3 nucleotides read TGCGCCAGCAGCTCAGACAGGGGGAACACTGAAGCTTTCTTT. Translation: CASSSDRGNTEAFF.

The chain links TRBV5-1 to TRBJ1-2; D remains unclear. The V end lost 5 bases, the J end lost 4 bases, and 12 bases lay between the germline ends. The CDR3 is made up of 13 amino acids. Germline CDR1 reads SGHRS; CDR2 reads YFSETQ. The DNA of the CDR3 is TGCGCCAGCAGTTCCGACATCTTCTATGGCTACACCTTC. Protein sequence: CASSSDIFYGYTF. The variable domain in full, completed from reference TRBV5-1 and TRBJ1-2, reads KAGVTQTPRYLIKTRGQQVTLSCSPISGHRSVSWYQQTPGQGLQFLFEYFSETQRNKGNFPGRFSGRQFSNSRSEMNVSTLELGDSALYLCASSSDIFYGYTFGSGTRLTVV.

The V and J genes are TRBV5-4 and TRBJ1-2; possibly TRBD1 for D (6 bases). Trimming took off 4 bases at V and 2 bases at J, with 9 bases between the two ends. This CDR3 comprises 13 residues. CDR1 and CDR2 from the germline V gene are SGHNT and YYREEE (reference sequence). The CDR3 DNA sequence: TGTGCCAGCAGCACGGACAGAAACTATGGCTACACCTTC. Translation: CASSTDRNYGYTF.

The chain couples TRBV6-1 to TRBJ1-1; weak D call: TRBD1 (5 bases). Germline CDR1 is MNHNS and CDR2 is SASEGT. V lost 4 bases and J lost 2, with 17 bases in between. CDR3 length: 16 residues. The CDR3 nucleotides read TGTGCCAGCAGTGTGGGACTGGGAGGCGGAAACACTGAAGCTTTCTTT. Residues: CASSVGLGGGNTEAFF.

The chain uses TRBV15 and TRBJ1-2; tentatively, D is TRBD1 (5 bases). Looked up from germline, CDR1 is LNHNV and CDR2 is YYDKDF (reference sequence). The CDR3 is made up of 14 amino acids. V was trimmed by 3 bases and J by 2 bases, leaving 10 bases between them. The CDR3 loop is CATSRDKLNYGYTF. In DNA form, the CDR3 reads TGTGCCACCAGCAGGGACAAACTAAACTATGGCTACACCTTC.